The 23 T cell receptor beta chains below were found in one sample sequenced in a study of blood T cell repertoires in COVID-19. The method was immunoSEQ multiplex PCR; TCRdb's version includes in-frame clones alone and lacks a portion of them. The data contain under 250,000 clones, more than 70% of them seen just once; the ten biggest clones take up approximately 6%. Specimen: peripheral blood. The source of these receptors is a woman aged 80 or over with COVID-19, enrolled during active disease.

This chain links TRBV6-2 or TRBV6-3 with TRBJ2-1; D not certain. This CDR3 contains 15 residues. Trimming shortened V by 2 bases and J by 5 bases, and 13 bases separated the two germline ends. The germline V gene encodes CDR1 MNHEY and CDR2 SVGEGT. The CDR3 protein is CASSYAARAHNEQFF. The CDR3 nucleotides are TGTGCCAGCAGTTACGCGGCCCGTGCACACAATGAGCAGTTCTTC.

CDR3 residues: CASSLLLEDYGYTF. CDR3 coding DNA: TGTGCCAGCTCACTCCTCTTGGAGGACTATGGCTACACCTTC. The J gene is TRBJ1-2, the V gene TRBV18, with D unclear. The CDR3 runs to 14 residues. Germline V gene data show CDR1 as KGHSH and CDR2 as LQKENI. Trimming stripped 4 bases from V and 3 bases from J, with 12 bases between. Complete variable domain (other parts from reference TRBV18 and TRBJ1-2): NAGVMQNPRHLVRRRGQEARLRCSPMKGHSHVYWYRQLPEEGLKFMVYLQKENIIDESGMPKERFSAEFPKEGPSILRIQQVVRGDSAAYFCASSLLLEDYGYTFGSGTRLTVV.

This clone has only a few counts. The genes are TRBV19 and TRBJ1-5, with 8 bases fitting TRBD1. Unmatched junction bases numbered 9, after V lost 7 bases and J lost 4 bases. The CDR3 runs to 15 residues. CDR1 and CDR2 (germline): LNHDA, SQIVND (reference sequence). The DNA for the CDR3 is TGTGCCAGTAAGTCGGCACAGGGGGATAATCAGCCCCAGCATTTT. Translated: CASKSAQGDNQPQHF.

The chain links TRBV11-3 to TRBJ2-1, with D possibly being TRBD2 (7 bases). The CDR3 is 15 residues long. CDR1 and CDR2 (germline): SGHNT, YENEEA. Trimming pared 1 base from V and 4 bases from J, leaving 11 bases between. The CDR3 DNA is TGTGCCAGCAGCTTAGTGGGGGGGCCTTACAATGAGCAGTTCTTC. It specifies CASSLVGGPYNEQFF.

The V call is TRBV28, the J call TRBJ2-3; D perhaps matches TRBD2 (5 bases). The CDR3 is made up of 14 amino acids. Trimming cost V 2 bases and J 7 bases, with 13 bases left between them. Germline CDR1 is MDHEN and CDR2 is SYDVKM. The CDR3 DNA sequence: TGTGCCAGCAGTTTACGGACTGCCCGGAATACGCAGTATTTT. Protein product: CASSLRTARNTQYF.

The chain has TRBV6-2 or TRBV6-3 and TRBJ2-5; D may be TRBD2 (5 bases). The CDR3 is made up of 12 amino acids. CDR1 and CDR2 from the germline V gene are MNHEY and SVGEGT. Trimming removed 3 bases from V and 8 bases from J, with 10 bases in between. CDR3 nucleotides: TGTGCCAGCAGTTATGGGTCGGGAACCCAGTACTTC. Translating it yields CASSYGSGTQYF.

The V call is TRBV7-8, the J call TRBJ1-6; weak D call: TRBD1 (6 bases). The CDR3 runs 16 residues. In germline, CDR1 is SGHVS, CDR2 FQNEAQ. The V gene lost 1 base and the J gene lost 8 bases, with 15 bases spanning the gap. The CDR3 loop reads CASSLGSGTKYSPLHF. The DNA of the CDR3 is TGTGCCAGCAGCTTAGGTTCCGGGACAAAGTATTCACCCCTCCACTTT.

This sequence joins TRBV4-3 and TRBJ1-6, with a tentative D call TRBD1 (6 bases). The CDR3 loop spans 16 amino acids. The germline CDR1 and CDR2 sequences are LGHNA and YSLEER. V was clipped by 0 bases and J by 4 bases, with 10 bases between them. In DNA form, the CDR3 reads TGCGCCAGCAGCCAAGATTGGGGGCAGTATAATTCACCCCTCCACTTT. This translates into CASSQDWGQYNSPLHF.

The chain uses TRBV12-3 or TRBV12-4 and TRBJ1-1, with TRBD1 as a possible D gene (6 bases). The CDR3 has 13 residues. V lost 1 base and J lost 7, with 10 bases in between. For the CDR3, the DNA is TGTGCCAGCAGTTTAGGGACAGCCGGTGAAGCTTTCTTT. Translating it yields CASSLGTAGEAFF.

The chain couples TRBV6-5 to TRBJ2-7; 11 nucleotides agree with TRBD1. The CDR3 is 14 residues long. The J segment lost 6 bases and the V segment lost 6 bases, leaving 7 bases of the junction unmatched. Germline V CDR1 and CDR2: MNHEY, SVGAGI. The DNA of the CDR3 is TGTGCCAGCAGCTACCCTGGGACAGGGGGCGAGCAGTACTTC. This codes for CASSYPGTGGEQYF.

The genes are TRBV6-5 and TRBJ1-2, with unresolved D. The CDR3 sequence is 14 residues long. V was trimmed by 6 bases and J by 2 bases, leaving 13 bases between them. The germline V gene has CDR1 MNHEY and CDR2 SVGAGI. The CDR3 DNA reads TGTGCCAGCAGCCCGGGTCAAATCAACTATGGCTACACCTTC. It encodes CASSPGQINYGYTF.

The rearrangement links TRBV28 to TRBJ2-3; 9 bases are shared with TRBD1. The junction had 11 bases not matched to a gene; V was cut back by 5 bases and J by 5 bases. This CDR3 is built from 16 residues. In germline, CDR1 is MDHEN, CDR2 SYDVKM. Here the CDR3 DNA reads TGTGCCAGCAGTCCACCAGGACAGGGGCATAGAGATACGCAGTATTTT. Its protein product is CASSPPGQGHRDTQYF.

The sample holds a few counts of this clone. The chain has TRBV7-6 and TRBJ2-2, with 7 bases fitting TRBD2. CDR3 length equals 15 residues. The trim removed 0 bases at V and 5 bases at J, leaving 3 bases unmatched. Germline CDR1 reads SGHVS; CDR2 reads FNYEAQ. The CDR3 spells CASSLAGGYTGELFF. The CDR3 DNA is TGTGCCAGCAGCTTAGCGGGGGGGTATACCGGGGAGCTGTTTTTT.

The chain joins TRBV10-3 to TRBJ2-3, with TRBD2 matching over 7 bases. The CDR3 has 12 amino acids. V shed 8 bases and J 3 bases; nucleotides not matched to a gene: 2. Germline V gene sequence: CDR1 ENHRY, CDR2 SYGVKD. The CDR3 loop reads CAIAGETDTQYF. The CDR3 DNA reads as TGTGCCATCGCGGGGGAGACAGATACGCAGTATTTT.

V and J are TRBV7-6 and TRBJ1-1; tentatively, D is TRBD1 (5 bases). The CDR3 length is 15 residues. Germline values: CDR1 SGHVS, CDR2 FNYEAQ. Trimming took off 1 base at V and 4 bases at J, with 13 bases between the two ends. For the CDR3, the DNA is TGTGCCAGCAGCTTAGGGCAGGGAAGCAGCACTGAAGCTTTCTTT. Translating gives CASSLGQGSSTEAFF.

The V call is TRBV19, the J call TRBJ2-6; D is undetermined. The germline gives CDR1 LNHDA, CDR2 SQIVND (reference sequence). The CDR3 has 15 residues. Trimming pared 3 bases from V and 2 bases from J, leaving 8 bases between. CDR3 DNA: TGTGCCAGTAGTATCCTGACACCTGGGGCCAACGTCCTGACTTTC. It codes for CASSILTPGANVLTF.

V and J are TRBV18 and TRBJ2-5; 10 bases align to TRBD2. The CDR3 contains 17 residues. Germline V gene data show CDR1 as KGHSH and CDR2 as LQKENI. The V gene end was trimmed by 6 bases and the J gene end by 0 bases; junction bases not matched to a gene: 10. DNA for the CDR3: TGTGCCAGCTCCAACGGACTAGCGGTGCGGTACCAAGAGACCCAGTACTTC. It specifies CASSNGLAVRYQETQYF. Full variable domain (missing parts from reference TRBV18 and TRBJ2-5): NAGVMQNPRHLVRRRGQEARLRCSPMKGHSHVYWYRQLPEEGLKFMVYLQKENIIDESGMPKERFSAEFPKEGPSILRIQQVVRGDSAAYFCASSNGLAVRYQETQYFGPGTRLLVL.

The chain combines TRBV4-1 with TRBJ1-4; no clear D gene. Germline V CDR1 and CDR2: MGHRA, YSYEKL. The CDR3 is made up of 15 amino acids. Between the trimmed V and J ends, which lost 1 base and 5 bases, there was a span of 11 bases. As DNA, the CDR3 is TGCGCCAGCAGCCAAGTTCCTACAGACAATGAAAAACTGTTTTTT. Its protein is CASSQVPTDNEKLFF.

As concerns this clone: Other DNA sequences in the sample encode the same CDR3. The chain uses TRBV25-1 and TRBJ1-1; weak D call: TRBD1 (5 bases). The germline V and J ends were trimmed by 9 bases and 1 base, with 6 bases remaining between them. Germline values: CDR1 MGHDK, CDR2 SYGVNS. The CDR3 loop spans 11 amino acids. DNA for the CDR3: TGTGCCAGTACAGGGAACACTGAAGCTTTCTTT. This sequence encodes CASTGNTEAFF.

The chain employs TRBV7-3 and TRBJ1-2; a possible D gene is TRBD1 (5 bases). The germline V gene encodes CDR1 SGHTA and CDR2 FQGTGA. The ends were cut back, 2 bases at V and 0 bases at J, with 10 bases in the middle. CDR3 length: 15 residues. This CDR3 is CASSLSTGANYGYTF. DNA of the CDR3: TGTGCCAGCAGCTTATCTACAGGAGCTAACTATGGCTACACCTTC.

The genes are TRBV7-2 and TRBJ2-3; 14 nucleotides agree with TRBD2. Trimming removed 4 bases from V and 3 bases from J; junction bases left unmatched: 3. The CDR3 spans 16 residues. Germline V gene sequence: CDR1 SGHTA, CDR2 FQGNSA. CDR3 loop: CASSWTSGGRTDTQYF. DNA for the CDR3: TGTGCCAGCAGCTGGACTAGCGGGGGGAGGACAGATACGCAGTATTTT.

The chain has TRBV7-8 and TRBJ2-7; D perhaps matches TRBD2 (6 bases). Germline V gene lookup returns CDR1 SGHVS and CDR2 FQNEAQ. The CDR3 extends over 11 amino acids. CDR3 amino acids: CASSSLGGFKV. CDR3 DNA: TGTGCCAGCAGCTCCCTTGGAGGGTTTAAGGTC.

The J gene is TRBJ1-1, the V gene TRBV20-1; D is unresolved. Germline CDR1 reads DFQATT; CDR2 reads SNEGSKA (reference sequence). CDR3 length: 12 residues. V shed 3 bases and J shed 4 bases, with 9 bases lying between them. CDR3 DNA sequence: TGCAGTGCTAGTAGGGCGGGCACTGAAGCTTTCTTT. This encodes CSASRAGTEAFF.